This record looks at one T cell receptor (beta chain) sequence and its context. CDR1 and CDR2 from the germline V gene are KGHSH and LQKENI. J lost 8 bases, V lost 0 bases, and 3 bases had no gene match. The CDR3 sequence is 14 residues long. The data were obtained in a study of cytomegalovirus exposure and HLA in healthy donors. The PCR had 60 Vbeta and 13 Jbeta primers. TCRdb keeps only in-frame clones here, not all; method: immunoSEQ multiplex PCR. The data show around 120,000 clones, roughly 80% seen once. V and J are TRBV18 and TRBJ2-4; 8 bases map to TRBD1. Sequencing was done on a sample of PBMCs. The receptor was isolated from a man aged 18 to 30 in good health and CMV-seronegative. The CDR3 nucleotides read TGTGCCAGCTCACCACCCCAGGGGGCGTACATTCAGTACTTC. This gives the protein CASSPPQGAYIQYF. The full variable domain, with the rest looked up from reference TRBV18 and TRBJ2-4, is NAGVMQNPRHLVRRRGQEARLRCSPMKGHSHVYWYRQLPEEGLKFMVYLQKENIIDESGMPKERFSAEFPKEGPSILRIQQVVRGDSAAYFCASSPPQGAYIQYFGAGTRLSVL.